This TCR beta chain was sequenced in a study of vaccination and CD4 T cells after COVID-19. Looking at the study overall: PCR on nasal swabs identified SARS-CoV-2 in convalescent patients, of whom some ten were mild and one severe. Study observations and caveats: The median count of SARS-CoV-2-reactive clonotypes rose from approximately 21 to 40, not significantly.

The time point here: late sampling 161 to 241 days after vaccination in a few convalescent patients. All positive PCR tests were dated between March and December 2020, predating US Alpha, Beta and Delta variants. On this clonotype: Its antigen is undetermined.

TCRdb analysed the PCR reads with MiXCR anew, one entry per CDR3 protein. The sample lists roughly 30,000 distinct CDR3 sequences, 50% to 65% seen once, with roughly 5% in the top ten. Germline assignment: CDR1 MNHNS and CDR2 SASEGT. CDR3 length equals 19 residues. The V end lost 5 bases, the J end lost 2 bases, and 25 bases lay between the germline ends. The sample was CD4+ T cells from blood, taken about 7 months after SARS-CoV-2 vaccination. The receptor was derived from a human donor who had recovered from COVID-19. The chain carries TRBV6-1 and TRBJ1-5, with D maybe TRBD1 (6 bases). The CDR3 protein is CASSHLPWTEGVGNQPQHF. CDR3 nucleotide sequence: TGTGCCAGCAGTCACCTCCCCTGGACTGAGGGGGTAGGCAATCAGCCCCAGCATTTT.